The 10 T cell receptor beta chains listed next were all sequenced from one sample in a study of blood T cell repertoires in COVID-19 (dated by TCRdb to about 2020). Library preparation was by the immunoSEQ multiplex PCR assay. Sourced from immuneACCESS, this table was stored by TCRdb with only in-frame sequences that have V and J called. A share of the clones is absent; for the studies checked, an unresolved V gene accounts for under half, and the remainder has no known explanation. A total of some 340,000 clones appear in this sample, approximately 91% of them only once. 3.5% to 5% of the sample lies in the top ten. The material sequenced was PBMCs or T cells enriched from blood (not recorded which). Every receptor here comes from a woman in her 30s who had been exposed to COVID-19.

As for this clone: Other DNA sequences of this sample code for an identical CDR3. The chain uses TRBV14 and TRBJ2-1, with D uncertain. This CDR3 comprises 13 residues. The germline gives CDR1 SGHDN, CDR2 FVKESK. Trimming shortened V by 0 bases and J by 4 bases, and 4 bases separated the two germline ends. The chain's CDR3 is CASSQDRYNEQFF. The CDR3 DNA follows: TGTGCCAGCAGCCAAGATCGGTACAATGAGCAGTTCTTC. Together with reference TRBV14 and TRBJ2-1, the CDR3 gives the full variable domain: EAGVTQFPSHSVIEKGQTVTLRCDPISGHDNLYWYRRVMGKEIKFLLHFVKESKQDESGMPNNRFLAERTGGTYSTLKVQPAELEDSGVYFCASSQDRYNEQFFGPGTRLTVL.

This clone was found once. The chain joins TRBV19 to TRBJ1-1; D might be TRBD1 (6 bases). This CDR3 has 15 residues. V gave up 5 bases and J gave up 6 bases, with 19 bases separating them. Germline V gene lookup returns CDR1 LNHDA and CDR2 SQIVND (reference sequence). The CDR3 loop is CASSPGTSRRAEAFF. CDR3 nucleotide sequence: TGTGCCAGTAGTCCCGGGACATCCCGAAGGGCTGAAGCTTTCTTT.

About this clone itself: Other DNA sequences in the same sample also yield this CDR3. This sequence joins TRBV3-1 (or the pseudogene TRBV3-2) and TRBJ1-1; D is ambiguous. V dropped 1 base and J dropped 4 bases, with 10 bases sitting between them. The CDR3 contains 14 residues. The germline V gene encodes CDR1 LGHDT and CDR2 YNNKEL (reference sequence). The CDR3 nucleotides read TGTGCCAGCAGCCAAGTCCGGGGAGGCACTGAAGCTTTCTTT. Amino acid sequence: CASSQVRGGTEAFF.

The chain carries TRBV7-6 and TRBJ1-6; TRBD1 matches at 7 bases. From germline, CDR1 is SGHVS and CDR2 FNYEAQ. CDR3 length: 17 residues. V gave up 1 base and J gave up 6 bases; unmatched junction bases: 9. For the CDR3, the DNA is TGTGCCAGCAGCTTAGTTAGTCATTCAGGGGGTAATTCACCCCTCCACTTT. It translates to CASSLVSHSGGNSPLHF.

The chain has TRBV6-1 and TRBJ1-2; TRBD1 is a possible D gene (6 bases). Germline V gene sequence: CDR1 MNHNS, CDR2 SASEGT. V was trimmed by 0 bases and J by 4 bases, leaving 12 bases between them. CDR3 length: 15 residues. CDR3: CASSEALTGPYGYTF. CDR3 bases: TGTGCCAGCAGTGAAGCCCTAACAGGGCCCTATGGCTACACCTTC.

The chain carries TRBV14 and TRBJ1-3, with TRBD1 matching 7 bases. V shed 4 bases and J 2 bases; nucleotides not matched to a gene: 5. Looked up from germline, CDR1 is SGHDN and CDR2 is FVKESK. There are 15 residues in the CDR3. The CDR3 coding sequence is TGTGCCAGCAGCCGGGACAGTTTTACTGGAAACACCATATATTTT. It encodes CASSRDSFTGNTIYF.

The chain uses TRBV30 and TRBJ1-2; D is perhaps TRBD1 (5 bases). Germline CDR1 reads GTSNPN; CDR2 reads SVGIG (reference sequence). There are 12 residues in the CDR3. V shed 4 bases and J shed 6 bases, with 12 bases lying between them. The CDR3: CAWTIGGDGYTF. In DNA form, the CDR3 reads TGTGCCTGGACAATAGGAGGGGATGGCTACACCTTC.

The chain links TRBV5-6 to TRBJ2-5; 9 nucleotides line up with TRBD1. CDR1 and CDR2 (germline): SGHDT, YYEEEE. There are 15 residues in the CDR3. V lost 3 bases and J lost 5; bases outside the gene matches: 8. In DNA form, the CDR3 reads TGTGCCAGCAGCTCCCTTGGACAGGGGACGGAGACCCAGTACTTC. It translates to CASSSLGQGTETQYF.

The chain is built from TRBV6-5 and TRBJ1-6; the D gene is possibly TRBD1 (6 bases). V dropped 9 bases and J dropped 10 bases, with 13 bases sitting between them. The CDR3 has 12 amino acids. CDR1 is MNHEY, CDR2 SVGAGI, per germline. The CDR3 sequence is CASRRGGSPLHF. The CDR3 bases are TGTGCCAGTCGCAGGGGTGGATCACCCCTCCACTTT.

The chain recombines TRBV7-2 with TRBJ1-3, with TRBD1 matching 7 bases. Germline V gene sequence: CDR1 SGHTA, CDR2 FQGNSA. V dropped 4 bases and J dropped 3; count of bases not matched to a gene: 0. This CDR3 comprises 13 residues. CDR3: CASSWTGGNTIYF. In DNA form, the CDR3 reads TGTGCCAGCAGCTGGACAGGTGGAAACACCATATATTTT.